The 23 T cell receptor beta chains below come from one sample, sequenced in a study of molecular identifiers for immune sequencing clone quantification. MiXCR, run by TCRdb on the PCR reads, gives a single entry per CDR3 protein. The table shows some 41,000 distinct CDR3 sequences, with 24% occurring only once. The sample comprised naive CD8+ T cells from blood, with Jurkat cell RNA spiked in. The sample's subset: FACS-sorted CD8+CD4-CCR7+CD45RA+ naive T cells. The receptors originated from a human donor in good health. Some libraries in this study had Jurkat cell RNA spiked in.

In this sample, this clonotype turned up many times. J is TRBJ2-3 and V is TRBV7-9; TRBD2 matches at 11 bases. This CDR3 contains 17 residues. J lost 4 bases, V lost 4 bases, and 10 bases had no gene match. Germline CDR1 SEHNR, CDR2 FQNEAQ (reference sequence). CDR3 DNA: TGTGCCAGCAGCTCCTGGGGTAGCGGGGGGGCCCCAGATACGCAGTATTTT. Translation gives CASSSWGSGGAPDTQYF.

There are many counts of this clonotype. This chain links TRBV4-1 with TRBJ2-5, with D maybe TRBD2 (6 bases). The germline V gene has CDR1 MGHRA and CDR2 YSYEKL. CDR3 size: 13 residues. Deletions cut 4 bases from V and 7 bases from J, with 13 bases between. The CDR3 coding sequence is TGCGCCAGCAGCCGAAGCCAGGGAGGGACCCAGTACTTC. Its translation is CASSRSQGGTQYF.

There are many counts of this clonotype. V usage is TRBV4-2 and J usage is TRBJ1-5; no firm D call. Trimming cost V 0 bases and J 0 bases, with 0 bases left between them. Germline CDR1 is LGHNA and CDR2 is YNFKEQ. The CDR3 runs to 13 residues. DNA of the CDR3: TGTGCCAGCAGCCAAGATAGCAATCAGCCCCAGCATTTT. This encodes CASSQDSNQPQHF.

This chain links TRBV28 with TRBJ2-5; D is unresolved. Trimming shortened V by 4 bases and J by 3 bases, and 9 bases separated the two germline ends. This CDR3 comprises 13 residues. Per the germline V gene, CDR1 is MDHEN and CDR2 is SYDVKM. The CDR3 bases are TGTGCCAGCAGTTCCTTAGGGAAAGAGACCCAGTACTTC. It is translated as CASSSLGKETQYF.

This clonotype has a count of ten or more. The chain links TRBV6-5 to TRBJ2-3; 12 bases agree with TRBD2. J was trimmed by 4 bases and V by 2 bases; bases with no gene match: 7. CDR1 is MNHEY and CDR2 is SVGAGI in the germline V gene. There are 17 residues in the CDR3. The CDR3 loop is CASSYLGLAGLADTQYF. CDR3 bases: TGTGCCAGCAGTTACCTCGGACTAGCGGGATTAGCAGATACGCAGTATTTT.

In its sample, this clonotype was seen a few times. CDR3 bases: TGCGCCAGCAGCCAAGATCTGGGGACCTTCGGCACAGATACGCAGTATTTT. It yields the protein CASSQDLGTFGTDTQYF. The chain uses TRBV4-1 and TRBJ2-3; D tentatively reads TRBD1 or TRBD2 (5 bases each). Germline V gives CDR1 MGHRA, CDR2 YSYEKL. The CDR3 consists of 17 residues. Trimming pared 0 bases from V and 1 base from J, leaving 14 bases between.

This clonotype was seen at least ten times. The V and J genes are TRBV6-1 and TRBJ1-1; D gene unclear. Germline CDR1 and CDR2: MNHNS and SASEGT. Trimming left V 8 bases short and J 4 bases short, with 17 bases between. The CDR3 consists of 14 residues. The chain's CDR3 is CASGSPGSGTEAFF. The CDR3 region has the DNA TGTGCCAGCGGATCCCCGGGGTCGGGCACTGAAGCTTTCTTT.

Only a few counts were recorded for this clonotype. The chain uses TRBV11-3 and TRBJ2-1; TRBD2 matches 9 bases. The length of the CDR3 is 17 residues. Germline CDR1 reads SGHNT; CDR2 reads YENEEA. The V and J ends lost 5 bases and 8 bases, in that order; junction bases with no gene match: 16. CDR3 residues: CASSPRGSGSPADEQFF. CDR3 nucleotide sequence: TGTGCCAGCAGCCCCCGTGGTAGCGGGAGTCCCGCCGATGAGCAGTTCTTC.

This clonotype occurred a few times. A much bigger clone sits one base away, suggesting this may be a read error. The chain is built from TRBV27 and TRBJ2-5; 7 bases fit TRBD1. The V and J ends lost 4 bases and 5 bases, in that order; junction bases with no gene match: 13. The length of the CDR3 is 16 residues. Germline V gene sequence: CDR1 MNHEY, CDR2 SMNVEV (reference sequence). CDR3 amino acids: CASSSTPDRLKETQYF. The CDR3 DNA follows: TGTGCCAGCAGTTCCACCCCGGACAGGCTTAAGGAGACCCAGTACTTC.

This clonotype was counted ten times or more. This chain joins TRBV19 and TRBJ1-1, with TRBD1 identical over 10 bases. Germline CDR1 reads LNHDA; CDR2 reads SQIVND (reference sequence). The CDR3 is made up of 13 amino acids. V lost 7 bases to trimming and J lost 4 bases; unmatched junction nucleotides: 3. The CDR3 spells CASKTGGLTEAFF. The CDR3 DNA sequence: TGTGCCAGTAAGACAGGGGGCCTCACTGAAGCTTTCTTT.

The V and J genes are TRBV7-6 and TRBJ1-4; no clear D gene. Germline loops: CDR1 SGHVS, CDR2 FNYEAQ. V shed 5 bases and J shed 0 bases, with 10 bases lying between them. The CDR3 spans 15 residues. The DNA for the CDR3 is TGTGCCAGCAGCGCCCCTGTAACAACTAATGAAAAACTGTTTTTT. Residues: CASSAPVTTNEKLFF.

In nucleotides, the CDR3 is TGTGCCAGCAGCATAGTGGAGGAGTGTGTCGATGAGCAGTTCTTC. Protein product: CASSIVEECVDEQFF. V usage is TRBV21-1 and J usage is TRBJ2-1; TRBD2 is taken as the D call from the table, unchecked against the DNA. TRBV21-1 is classified as a pseudogene. This CDR3 is built from 15 residues.

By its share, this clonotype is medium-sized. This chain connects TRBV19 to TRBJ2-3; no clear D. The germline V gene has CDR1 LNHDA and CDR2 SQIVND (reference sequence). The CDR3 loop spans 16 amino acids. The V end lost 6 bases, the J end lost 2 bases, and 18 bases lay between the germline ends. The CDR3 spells CASRKSPAQSTDTQYF. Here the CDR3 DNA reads TGTGCCAGTAGGAAAAGCCCGGCCCAGTCCACAGATACGCAGTATTTT. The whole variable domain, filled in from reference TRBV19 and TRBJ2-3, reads DGGITQSPKYLFRKEGQNVTLSCEQNLNHDAMYWYRQDPGQGLRLIYYSQIVNDFQKGDIAEGYSVSREKKESFPLTVTSAQKNPTAFYLCASRKSPAQSTDTQYFGPGTRLTVL.

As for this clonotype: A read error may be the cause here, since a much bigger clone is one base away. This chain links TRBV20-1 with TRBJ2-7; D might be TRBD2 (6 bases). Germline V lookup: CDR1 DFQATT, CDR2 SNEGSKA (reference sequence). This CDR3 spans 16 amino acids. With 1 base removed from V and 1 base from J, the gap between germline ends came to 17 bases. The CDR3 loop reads CSARGPLAWLSYEQYF. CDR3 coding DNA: TGCAGTGCTAGAGGACCCCTAGCGTGGCTTTCCTACGAGCAGTACTTC.

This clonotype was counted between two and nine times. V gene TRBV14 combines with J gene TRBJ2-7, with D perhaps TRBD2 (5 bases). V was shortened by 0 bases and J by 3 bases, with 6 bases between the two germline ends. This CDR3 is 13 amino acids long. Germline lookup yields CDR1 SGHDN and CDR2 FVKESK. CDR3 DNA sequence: TGTGCCAGCAGCCAAGAACGGGGCTACGAGCAGTACTTC. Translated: CASSQERGYEQYF.

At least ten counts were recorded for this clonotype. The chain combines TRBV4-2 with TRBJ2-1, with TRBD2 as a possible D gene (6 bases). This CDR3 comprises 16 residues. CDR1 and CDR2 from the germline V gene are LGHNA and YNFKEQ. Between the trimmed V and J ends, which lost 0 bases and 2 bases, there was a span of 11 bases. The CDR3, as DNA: TGTGCCAGCAGCCAAGATCTGATAGCGGCCTACAATGAGCAGTTCTTC. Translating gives CASSQDLIAAYNEQFF.

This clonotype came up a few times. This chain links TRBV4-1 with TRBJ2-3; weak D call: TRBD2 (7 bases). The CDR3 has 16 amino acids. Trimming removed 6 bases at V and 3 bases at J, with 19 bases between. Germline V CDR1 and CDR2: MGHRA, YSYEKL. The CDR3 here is CASRYRAPGGTDTQYF. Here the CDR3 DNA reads TGCGCCAGCAGATACAGGGCGCCGGGGGGAACAGATACGCAGTATTTT.

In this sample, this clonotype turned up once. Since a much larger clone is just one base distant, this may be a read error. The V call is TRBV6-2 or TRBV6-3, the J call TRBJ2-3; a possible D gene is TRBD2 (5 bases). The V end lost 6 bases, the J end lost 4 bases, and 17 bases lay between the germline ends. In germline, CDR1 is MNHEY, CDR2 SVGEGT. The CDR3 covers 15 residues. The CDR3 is CASRSLGFRPDTQYF. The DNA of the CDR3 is TGTGCCAGCAGGTCACTAGGTTTCCGACCAGATACGCAGTATTTT.

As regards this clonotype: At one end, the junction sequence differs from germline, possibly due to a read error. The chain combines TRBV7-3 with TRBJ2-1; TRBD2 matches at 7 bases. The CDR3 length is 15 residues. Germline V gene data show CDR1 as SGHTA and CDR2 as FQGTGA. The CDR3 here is CPSTTSSGDYNEQFF. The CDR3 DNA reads TGTCCCAGCACCACATCTAGCGGTGACTACAATGAGCAGTTCTTC.

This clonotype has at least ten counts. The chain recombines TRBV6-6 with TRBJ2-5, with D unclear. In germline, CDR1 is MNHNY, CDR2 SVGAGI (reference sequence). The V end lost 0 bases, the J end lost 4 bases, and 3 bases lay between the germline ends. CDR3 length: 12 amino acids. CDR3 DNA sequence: TGTGCCAGCAGTTACTCAACAGAGACCCAGTACTTC. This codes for CASSYSTETQYF.

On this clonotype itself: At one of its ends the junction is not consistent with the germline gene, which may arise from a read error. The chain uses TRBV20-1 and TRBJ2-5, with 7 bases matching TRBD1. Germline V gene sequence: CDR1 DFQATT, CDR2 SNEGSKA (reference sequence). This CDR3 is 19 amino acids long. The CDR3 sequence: CSAGDFNALSQGDIKTQYF. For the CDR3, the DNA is TGCAGTGCTGGAGATTTTAACGCGTTGAGCCAGGGGGACATTAAGACCCAGTACTTC.

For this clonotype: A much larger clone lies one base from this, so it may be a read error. The CDR3 region has the DNA TGTGCCAGCAGTTTTATGGCAGGGAGCGAGCAGTACTTC. It yields the protein CASSFMAGSEQYF. The chain couples TRBV12-3 or TRBV12-4 to TRBJ2-7; D is tentatively TRBD1 or TRBD2 (5 bases each). This CDR3 comprises 13 residues. V lost 3 bases and J lost 6, with 12 bases in between.

The CDR3 loop is CASNPGQGYSPLHF. In DNA form, the CDR3 reads TGTGCCAGCAACCCTGGACAGGGGTATTCACCCCTCCACTTT. The chain employs TRBV27 and TRBJ1-6, with 9 nucleotides matching TRBD1. Germline-derived CDR1 and CDR2 are MNHEY and SMNVEV (reference sequence). V was clipped by 7 bases and J by 8 bases; unmatched bases: 6. There are 14 residues in the CDR3.